The 14 T cell receptor beta chains below were found in one sample sequenced in a study of T cells expressing NK-cell markers. TCRdb re-analyzed the 5' RACE reads; it lists each CDR3 protein once, without DNA. The sample data list about 160,000 distinct CDR3 sequences. The sample was blood T cells: a sorted CD56 or NKG2C T cell subset, CD4+ or CD8+ T cells, or bulk PBMC T cells (not recorded which). The origin of the receptors is a woman aged 18 to 69 in good health.

This CDR3 reads CASSLAEWWDSNQPQHF. The genes are TRBV7-8 and TRBJ1-5; lacking DNA, the TRBD1 call made by TCRdb goes unchecked. Per the germline V gene, CDR1 is SGHVS and CDR2 is FQNEAQ. CDR3 length: 17 amino acids.

The chain joins TRBV5-5 to TRBJ1-2. The CDR3 sequence is 14 residues long. Germline loops: CDR1 SGHKS, CDR2 YYEKEE (reference sequence). The chain's CDR3 is CASSLVQGNYGYTF.

The chain is built from TRBV7-8 and TRBJ2-1. The CDR3 totals 14 residues. Germline loops: CDR1 SGHVS, CDR2 FQNEAQ. The CDR3 loop reads CAIIPRHLYNEQFF.

The V gene is TRBV2, the J gene TRBJ1-1; the D call of TRBD1 rests on TCRdb alone, since no DNA is present to check it. This CDR3 contains 13 residues. CDR1 SNHLY and CDR2 FYNNEI come from the germline V gene. CDR3: CASRVRAGVEAFF.

The chain carries TRBV5-1 and TRBJ2-3. Germline V gene sequence: CDR1 SGHRS, CDR2 YFSETQ. The CDR3 loop spans 13 amino acids. CDR3 region: CASSLLGPDTQYF.

The J gene is TRBJ2-1, the V gene TRBV6-2 or TRBV6-3; no DNA is available, so the TRBD2 call from TCRdb remains unchecked. CDR1 is MNHEY and CDR2 is SVGEGT in the germline V gene. This CDR3 is 15 amino acids long. The CDR3 sequence: CASCAGTSGGNEQFF.

The V and J genes are TRBV3-1 and TRBJ2-7; the D gene TCRdb calls, TRBD2, cannot be checked with no DNA. Looked up from germline, CDR1 is LGHDT and CDR2 is YNNKEL (reference sequence). This CDR3 is built from 13 residues. The CDR3 reads CASSQDERGPQYF.

J is TRBJ1-1 and V is TRBV5-1; no DNA is available, so the TRBD1 call from TCRdb remains unchecked. The germline V gene has CDR1 SGHRS and CDR2 YFSETQ. The CDR3 sequence is 12 residues long. The CDR3 here is CASSFAGAEAFF. Supplemented by reference TRBV5-1 and TRBJ1-1, the full variable domain reads KAGVTQTPRYLIKTRGQQVTLSCSPISGHRSVSWYQQTPGQGLQFLFEYFSETQRNKGNFPGRFSGRQFSNSRSEMNVSTLELGDSALYLCASSFAGAEAFFGQGTRLTVV.

The chain employs TRBV7-7 and TRBJ2-6. Germline V lookup: CDR1 SSHAT, CDR2 FNYEAQ (reference sequence). The CDR3 consists of 16 residues. CDR3: CASSSGMGSGANVLTF.

The chain has TRBV7-8 and TRBJ1-4; the TCRdb call, TRBD1, lacks DNA for checking. The CDR3 spans 15 residues. Germline-derived CDR1 and CDR2 are SGHVS and FQNEAQ. The CDR3 protein is CASSFTGQENEKLFF. The whole variable domain, remainder taken from reference TRBV7-8 and TRBJ1-4, is GAGVSQSPRYKVAKRGQDVALRCDPISGHVSLFWYQQALGQGPEFLTYFQNEAQLDKSGLPSDRFFAERPEGSVSTLKIQRTQQEDSAVYLCASSFTGQENEKLFFGSGTQLSVL.

The gene calls are TRBV3-1 and TRBJ1-2. The CDR3 is 13 amino acids. CDR1 and CDR2 from the germline V gene are LGHDT and YNNKEL (reference sequence). CDR3 protein: CASSIPAAKGYTF.

The chain joins TRBV28 to TRBJ2-7; checking the TCRdb D call of TRBD1 is not possible without DNA. The germline CDR1 and CDR2 sequences are MDHEN and SYDVKM. The CDR3 extends over 16 amino acids. CDR3 loop: CASSPPKGQGLYEQYF.

The chain combines TRBV24-1 with TRBJ2-3; absent DNA, TCRdb's TRBD1 call cannot be checked. The CDR3 sequence is 16 residues long. CDR1 is KGHDR, CDR2 SFDVKD, per germline. The CDR3: CATSDRAGTKVDTQYF.

The chain has TRBV21-1 and TRBJ2-2; TCRdb returns TRBD1, unconfirmable since there is no DNA. TRBV21-1 is a pseudogene locus. CDR3 size: 16 residues. The chain's CDR3 is CASSAQRGRDTGELFF.